This is a list of T cell receptor beta chains from one sample in a study of cytomegalovirus exposure and HLA in healthy donors. The repertoire was sequenced with immunoSEQ multiplex PCR; TCRdb's copy has only in-frame clones and lacks some. Of some 130,000 clones detected, roughly three quarters appear once; the ten largest clones hold approximately 2%. Sequencing used PBMCs. The receptor set was obtained from a man younger than 45 in good health and CMV-seronegative. Both conserved end residues are part of each CDR3. Fields, in order: D gene, J gene, clone size, CDR3 length, V gene, CDR3 protein, CDR3 DNA. The D gene is left open where the match is weak. A clone size is listed for some rows: how often the clone was seen (once, few, many), or a class if it is expanded.

D: TRBD1; J: TRBJ2-7; size: NA; length: 15; V: TRBV7-8; CDR3: CASSLSGQGLSEQYF; DNA: TGTGCCAGCAGCTTAAGCGGACAGGGGCTGTCTGAGCAGTACTTC
D: TRBD2; J: TRBJ2-3; size: once; length: 15; V: TRBV9; CDR3: CASSASGRKSDTQYF; DNA: TGTGCCAGCAGCGCCAGCGGGAGGAAGTCAGATACGCAGTATTTT
D: NA; J: TRBJ1-2; size: NA; length: 13; V: TRBV29-1; CDR3: CSAYRGGFGGYTF; DNA: TGCAGCGCATATAGGGGGGGATTTGGCGGCTACACCTTC
D: NA; J: TRBJ2-6; size: NA; length: 17; V: TRBV9; CDR3: CASSVERGSAGANVLTF; DNA: TGTGCCAGCAGCGTAGAAAGGGGGTCGGCTGGGGCCAACGTCCTGACTTTC
D: TRBD2; J: TRBJ2-1; size: NA; length: 16; V: TRBV25-1; CDR3: CASSVTGTSEYNEQFF; DNA: TGTGCCAGCAGTGTTACCGGGACTAGCGAATACAATGAGCAGTTCTTC
D: NA; J: TRBJ2-3; size: NA; length: 15; V: TRBV28; CDR3: CASSITGVGEDTQYF; DNA: TGTGCCAGCAGTATTACCGGGGTCGGGGAAGATACGCAGTATTTT
D: TRBD1; J: TRBJ2-7; size: NA; length: 14; V: TRBV9; CDR3: CASSKRTGSYEQYF; DNA: TGTGCCAGCAGTAAACGGACAGGGAGCTACGAGCAGTACTTC
D: NA; J: TRBJ1-2; size: NA; length: 13; V: TRBV5-5; CDR3: CASSLVGQGSDAF; DNA: NA
D: NA; J: TRBJ1-1; size: NA; length: 13; V: TRBV6-1; CDR3: CAIRRGGDTEAFF; DNA: TGTGCCATCCGGCGCGGGGGAGACACTGAAGCTTTCTTT
D: NA; J: TRBJ2-1; size: few; length: 15; V: TRBV2; CDR3: CASRETSIAFNEQFF; DNA: TGTGCCAGCAGAGAAACTAGCATAGCCTTCAATGAGCAGTTCTTC